Following are 11 T cell receptor beta chains from one sample sequenced in a study of PD-L1 blockade in urothelial cancer. Time point indicated: pretreatment peripheral blood. The repertoire was sequenced with immunoSEQ multiplex PCR; TCRdb's copy has only in-frame clones and lacks some. The sample lists approximately 47,000 clones; 82% were seen once. Sequenced material: PBMCs, taken around atezolizumab (anti-PD-L1) treatment. The receptors come from a middle-aged man with urothelial cancer.

The chain carries TRBV18 and TRBJ2-2; 7 bases match TRBD1. The CDR3 totals 16 residues. V lost 3 bases to trimming and J lost 1 base; unmatched junction nucleotides: 5. Germline values: CDR1 KGHSH, CDR2 LQKENI. The CDR3 protein is CASSPPTGLNTGELFF. In DNA form, the CDR3 reads TGTGCCAGCTCACCTCCGACAGGGTTGAACACCGGGGAGCTGTTTTTT.

This rearrangement joins TRBV15 to TRBJ2-7; D may be TRBD2 (6 bases). The V gene lost 1 base and the J gene lost 0 bases, with 16 bases spanning the gap. CDR3 length equals 17 residues. The germline CDR1 and CDR2 sequences are LNHNV and YYDKDF (reference sequence). This CDR3 reads CATSRVPGGKTSYEQYF. CDR3 DNA: TGTGCCACCAGCAGAGTTCCTGGCGGGAAGACCTCCTACGAGCAGTACTTC. The full variable domain, rest sourced from reference TRBV15 and TRBJ2-7, is DAMVIQNPRYQVTQFGKPVTLSCSQTLNHNVMYWYQQKSSQAPKLLFHYYDKDFNNEADTPDNFQSRRPNTSFCFLDIRSPGLGDTAMYLCATSRVPGGKTSYEQYFGPGTRLTVT.

This clone was detected only a few times. The V gene is TRBV30, the J gene TRBJ2-5, with D tentatively TRBD2 (6 bases). The V and J ends lost 0 bases and 3 bases respectively, with 8 bases between them. The CDR3 is made up of 13 amino acids. CDR1 and CDR2 (germline): GTSNPN, SVGIG (reference sequence). The chain's CDR3 is CAWSVGGKETQYF. Here the CDR3 DNA reads TGTGCCTGGAGTGTAGGAGGGAAAGAGACCCAGTACTTC.

The rearrangement uses TRBV18 and TRBJ1-5, with TRBD1 as a possible D gene (6 bases). The CDR3 is made up of 15 amino acids. V dropped 3 bases and J dropped 2 bases, with 11 bases sitting between them. Looked up from germline, CDR1 is KGHSH and CDR2 is LQKENI. The chain's CDR3 is CASSPQGRGNQPQHF. The CDR3 DNA follows: TGTGCCAGCTCACCGCAGGGGAGAGGCAATCAGCCCCAGCATTTT.

This clone appeared many times. The CDR3 bases are TGTGCCAGCAGCTTATGGGACAACTGGAACTATGGCTACACCTTC. Its translation: CASSLWDNWNYGYTF. The V gene is TRBV11-2, the J gene TRBJ1-2; a possible D gene is TRBD1 (6 bases). The V end was cut by 2 bases, the J end by 2 bases, with 12 bases between. Germline CDR1 reads SGHAT; CDR2 reads FQNNGV. The CDR3 is 15 amino acids. Based on the CDR3 plus reference TRBV11-2 and TRBJ1-2, the full variable domain is EAGVAQSPRYKIIEKRQSVAFWCNPISGHATLYWYQQILGQGPKLLIQFQNNGVVDDSQLPKDRFSAERLKGVDSTLKIQPAKLEDSAVYLCASSLWDNWNYGYTFGSGTRLTVV.

The chain links TRBV7-8 to TRBJ1-1; 9 positions match TRBD1. Trimming removed 0 bases from V and 5 bases from J; junction bases left unmatched: 4. Per the germline V gene, CDR1 is SGHVS and CDR2 is FQNEAQ. The CDR3 runs to 15 residues. DNA for the CDR3: TGTGCCAGCAGCTTAGCCGGGACAGGGATAACTGAAGCTTTCTTT. Translating it yields CASSLAGTGITEAFF.

The chain couples TRBV11-2 to TRBJ1-3, with 7 bases lining up with TRBD1. The length of the CDR3 is 15 residues. Germline trimming cut 4 bases from V and 3 bases from J; bases unmatched to any gene: 6. The germline V gene encodes CDR1 SGHAT and CDR2 FQNNGV. DNA for the CDR3: TGTGCCAGCAGCTACGTTACAGGGGTTGGAAACACCATATATTTT. Translation: CASSYVTGVGNTIYF.

The V gene is TRBV29-1, the J gene TRBJ2-5; 8 bases align to TRBD1. With the DNA end fitting TRBJ2-7 better, the J assignment may be wrong. The CDR3 extends over 13 amino acids. Germline V CDR1 and CDR2: SQVTM, ANQGSEA. The CDR3 coding sequence is TGCAGCGTTGAGGGAAGACAGGGGTACGAGCAGTACTTC. Protein product: CSVEGRQGYEQYF.

The chain is built from TRBV6-5 and TRBJ2-1; D possibly corresponds to TRBD1 (6 bases). The CDR3 has 14 amino acids. The germline gives CDR1 MNHEY, CDR2 SVGAGI. Trimming took 4 bases from V and 9 from J, leaving 16 bases between them. CDR3 region: CASSSTTQGSEQFF. The CDR3, as DNA: TGTGCCAGCAGTTCCACTACACAGGGTAGTGAGCAGTTCTTC.

The J gene is TRBJ1-5, the V gene TRBV5-1, with a weak D call TRBD1 (5 bases). The CDR3 runs to 15 residues. V was cut by 4 bases and J by 5 bases, with 16 bases left in between. In germline, CDR1 is SGHRS, CDR2 YFSETQ. CDR3 nucleotide sequence: TGCGCCAGCAGCGCCCTAGGCGGGGCGGATCAGCCCCAGCATTTT. The encoded protein is CASSALGGADQPQHF.

This chain links TRBV7-9 with TRBJ2-7; TRBD1 aligns across 9 bases. Germline CDR1 reads SEHNR; CDR2 reads FQNEAQ (reference sequence). V was clipped by 5 bases and J by 6 bases; unmatched bases: 8. CDR3 length equals 14 residues. CDR3 loop: CASSPLRTGVEQYF. CDR3 nucleotides: TGTGCCAGCAGCCCACTGCGGACAGGGGTCGAGCAGTACTTC.